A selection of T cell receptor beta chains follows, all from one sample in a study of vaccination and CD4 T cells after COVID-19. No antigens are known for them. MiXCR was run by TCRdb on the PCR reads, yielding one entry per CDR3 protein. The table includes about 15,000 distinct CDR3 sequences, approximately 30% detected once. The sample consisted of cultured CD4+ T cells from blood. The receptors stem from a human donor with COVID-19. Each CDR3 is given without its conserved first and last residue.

CDR3aa: ASSQERGNQPQH
v_gene: TRBV4-1

CDR3aa: ASSDTGGSNQPQH
v_gene: TRBV2

CDR3aa: ASRTDSNQPQH
v_gene: TRBV19

CDR3aa: SARENEQF
v_gene: TRBV20-1

CDR3aa: ASSFREASEQF
v_gene: TRBV12-3/TRBV12-4

CDR3aa: ASSIQGGETQY
v_gene: TRBV5-4

CDR3aa: ASSLSAGGYTIY
v_gene: TRBV12-3/TRBV12-4

CDR3aa: ASSEAREGVNYGYT
v_gene: TRBV6-1

CDR3aa: ASSVRGTEAF
v_gene: TRBV2

CDR3aa: ASSRTGVDTEAF
v_gene: TRBV19

CDR3aa: ASSYSGGLAGETYYNEQF
v_gene: TRBV6-7

CDR3aa: ASSGPGPMYGYT
v_gene: TRBV25-1

CDR3aa: ATSDRDRDYGYT
v_gene: TRBV24-1

CDR3aa: ASTPHYEQY
v_gene: TRBV5-8

CDR3aa: ASSFSPDHLNYGYT
v_gene: TRBV6-1

CDR3aa: ATSREGGVEQPQH
v_gene: TRBV15

CDR3aa: AWKGDRGPMNTEAF
v_gene: TRBV30

CDR3aa: ASSGSGGGQY
v_gene: TRBV2

CDR3aa: ASSVNSPGEQY
v_gene: TRBV6-1

CDR3aa: ASSVALGQGNNEQF
v_gene: TRBV9

CDR3aa: ASSRPGQSNTEAF
v_gene: TRBV3-1

CDR3aa: ASSSYTEAF
v_gene: TRBV7-8

CDR3aa: AISAAHVQDTQY
v_gene: TRBV10-3

CDR3aa: SARDRTGGSRQPQH
v_gene: TRBV20-1

CDR3aa: ASWPPKGPQH
v_gene: TRBV27

CDR3aa: ATSDGSTDTQY
v_gene: TRBV24-1

CDR3aa: AIRPGTGRRTGELF
v_gene: TRBV10-3

CDR3aa: SARLAGGPRGETQY
v_gene: TRBV20-1

CDR3aa: ASTRGGLSGNTIY
v_gene: TRBV19